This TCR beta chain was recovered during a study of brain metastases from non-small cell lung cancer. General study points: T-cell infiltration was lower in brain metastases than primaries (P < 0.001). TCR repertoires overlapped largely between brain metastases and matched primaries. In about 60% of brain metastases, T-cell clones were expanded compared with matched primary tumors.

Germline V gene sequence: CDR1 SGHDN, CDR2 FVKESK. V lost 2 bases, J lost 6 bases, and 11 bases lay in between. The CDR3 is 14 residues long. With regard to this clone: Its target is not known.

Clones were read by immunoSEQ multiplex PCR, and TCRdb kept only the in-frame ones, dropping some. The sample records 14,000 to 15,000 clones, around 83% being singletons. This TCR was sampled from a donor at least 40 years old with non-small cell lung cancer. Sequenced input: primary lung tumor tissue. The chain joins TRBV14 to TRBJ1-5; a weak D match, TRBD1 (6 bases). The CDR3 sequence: CASSQSGAGQPQHF. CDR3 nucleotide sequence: TGTGCCAGCAGCCAATCAGGGGCGGGTCAGCCCCAGCATTTT.